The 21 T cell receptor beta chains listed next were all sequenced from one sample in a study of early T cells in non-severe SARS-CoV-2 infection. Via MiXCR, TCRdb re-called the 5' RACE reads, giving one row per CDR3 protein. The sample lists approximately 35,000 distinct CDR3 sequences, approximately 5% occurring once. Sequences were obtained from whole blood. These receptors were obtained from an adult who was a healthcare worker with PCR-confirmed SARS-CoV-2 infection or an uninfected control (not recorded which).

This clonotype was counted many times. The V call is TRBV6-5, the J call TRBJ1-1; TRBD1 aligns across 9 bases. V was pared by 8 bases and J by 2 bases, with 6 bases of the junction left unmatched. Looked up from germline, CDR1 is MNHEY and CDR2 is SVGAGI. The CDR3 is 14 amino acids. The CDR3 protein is CASRTTGGNTEAFF. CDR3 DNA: TGTGCCAGCCGGACCACAGGGGGCAACACTGAAGCTTTCTTT.

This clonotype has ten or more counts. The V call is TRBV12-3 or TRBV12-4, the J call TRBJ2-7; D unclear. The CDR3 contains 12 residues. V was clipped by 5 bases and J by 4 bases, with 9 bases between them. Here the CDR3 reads CASSRRIYEQYF. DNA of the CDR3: TGTGCCAGCAGTAGACGTATTTACGAGCAGTACTTC.

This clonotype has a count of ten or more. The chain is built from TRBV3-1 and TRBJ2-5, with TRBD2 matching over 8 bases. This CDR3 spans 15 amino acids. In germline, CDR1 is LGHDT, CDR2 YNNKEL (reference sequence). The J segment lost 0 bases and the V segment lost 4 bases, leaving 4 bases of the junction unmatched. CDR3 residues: CASSPLAGNQETQYF. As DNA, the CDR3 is TGTGCCAGCAGCCCATTAGCGGGGAACCAAGAGACCCAGTACTTC.

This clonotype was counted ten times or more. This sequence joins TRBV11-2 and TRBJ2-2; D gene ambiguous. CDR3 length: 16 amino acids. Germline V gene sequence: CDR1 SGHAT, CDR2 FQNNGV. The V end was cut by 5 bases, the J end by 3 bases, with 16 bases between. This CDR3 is CASSAPGGVDTGELFF. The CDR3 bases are TGTGCCAGCAGCGCCCCCGGTGGGGTTGACACCGGGGAGCTGTTTTTT.

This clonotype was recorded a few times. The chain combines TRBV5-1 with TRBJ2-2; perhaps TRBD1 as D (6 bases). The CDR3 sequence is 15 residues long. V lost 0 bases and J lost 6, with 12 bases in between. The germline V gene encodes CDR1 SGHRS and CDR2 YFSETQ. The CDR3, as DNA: TGCGCCAGCAGCTTGGAACAGGGTGTGGCCGGGGAGCTGTTTTTT. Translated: CASSLEQGVAGELFF.

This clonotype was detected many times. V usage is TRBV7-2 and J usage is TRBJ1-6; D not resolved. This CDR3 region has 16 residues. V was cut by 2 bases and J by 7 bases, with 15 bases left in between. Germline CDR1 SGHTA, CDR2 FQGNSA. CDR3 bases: TGTGCCAGCAGCTTACCCCTCGGGGAATTAAATTCACCCCTCCACTTT. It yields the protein CASSLPLGELNSPLHF. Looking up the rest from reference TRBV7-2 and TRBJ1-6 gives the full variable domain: GAGVSQSPSNKVTEKGKDVELRCDPISGHTALYWYRQSLGQGLEFLIYFQGNSAPDKSGLPSDRFSAERTGGSVSTLTIQRTQQEDSAVYLCASSLPLGELNSPLHFGNGTRLTVT.

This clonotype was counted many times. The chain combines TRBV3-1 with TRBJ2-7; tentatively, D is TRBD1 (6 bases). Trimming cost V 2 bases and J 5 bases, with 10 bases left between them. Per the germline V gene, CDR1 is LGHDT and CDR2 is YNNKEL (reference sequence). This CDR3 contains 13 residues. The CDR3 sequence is CASSQQGSNEQYF. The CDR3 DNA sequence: TGTGCCAGCAGCCAACAGGGGTCCAACGAGCAGTACTTC.

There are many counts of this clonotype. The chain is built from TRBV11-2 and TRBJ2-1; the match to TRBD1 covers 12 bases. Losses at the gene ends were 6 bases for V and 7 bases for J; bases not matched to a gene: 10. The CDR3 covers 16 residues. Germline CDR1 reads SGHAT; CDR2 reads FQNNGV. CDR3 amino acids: CASRSKGTGGWNEQFF. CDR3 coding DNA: TGTGCCAGCAGGTCAAAAGGGACAGGGGGCTGGAATGAGCAGTTCTTC.

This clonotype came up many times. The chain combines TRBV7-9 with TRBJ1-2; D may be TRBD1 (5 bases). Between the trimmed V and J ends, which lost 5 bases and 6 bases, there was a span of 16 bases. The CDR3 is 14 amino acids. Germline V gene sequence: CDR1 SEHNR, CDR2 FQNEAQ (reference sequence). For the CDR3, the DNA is TGTGCCAGCAGCATTCCCGGACACCCGGATGGCTACACCTTC. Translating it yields CASSIPGHPDGYTF.

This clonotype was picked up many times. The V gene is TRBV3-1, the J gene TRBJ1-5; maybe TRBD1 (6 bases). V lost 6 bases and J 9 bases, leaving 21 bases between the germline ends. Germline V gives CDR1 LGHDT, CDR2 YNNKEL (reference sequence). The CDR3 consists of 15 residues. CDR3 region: CASSGGTDIRGPQHF. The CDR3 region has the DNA TGTGCCAGCAGTGGAGGGACTGATATCAGGGGGCCCCAGCATTTT.

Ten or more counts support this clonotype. CDR3 nucleotides: TGTGCCAGCAGCCAAGATGGGTCGGGGCCGTACAATGAGCAGTTCTTC. It translates to CASSQDGSGPYNEQFF. V usage is TRBV4-2 and J usage is TRBJ2-1; D is possibly TRBD1 or TRBD2 (5 bases each). The V end lost 0 bases, the J end lost 4 bases, and 13 bases lay between the germline ends. The CDR3 has 16 residues. Looked up from germline, CDR1 is LGHNA and CDR2 is YNFKEQ.

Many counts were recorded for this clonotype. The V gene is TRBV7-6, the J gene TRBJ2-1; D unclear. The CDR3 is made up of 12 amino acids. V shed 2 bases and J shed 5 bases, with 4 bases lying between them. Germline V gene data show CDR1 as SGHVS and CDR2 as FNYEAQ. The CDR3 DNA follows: TGTGCCAGCAGCTTAACCGACAATGAGCAGTTCTTC. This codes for CASSLTDNEQFF.

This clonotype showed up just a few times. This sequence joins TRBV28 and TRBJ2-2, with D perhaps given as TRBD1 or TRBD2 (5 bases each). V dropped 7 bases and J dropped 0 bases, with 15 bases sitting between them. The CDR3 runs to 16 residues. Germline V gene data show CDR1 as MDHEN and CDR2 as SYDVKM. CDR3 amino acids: CASTQGVRANTGELFF. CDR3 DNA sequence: TGTGCCAGCACGCAGGGAGTCCGCGCGAACACCGGGGAGCTGTTTTTT.

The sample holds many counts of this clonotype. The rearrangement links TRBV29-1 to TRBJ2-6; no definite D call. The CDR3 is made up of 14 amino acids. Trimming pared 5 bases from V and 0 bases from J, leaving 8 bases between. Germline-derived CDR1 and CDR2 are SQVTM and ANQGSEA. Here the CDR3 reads CSVLPYSGANVLTF. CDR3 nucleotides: TGCAGCGTTCTTCCCTACTCTGGGGCCAACGTCCTGACTTTC. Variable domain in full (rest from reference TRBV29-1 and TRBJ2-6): SAVISQKPSRDICQRGTSLTIQCQVDSQVTMMFWYRQQPGQSLTLIATANQGSEATYESGFVIDKFPISRPNLTFSTLTVSNMSPEDSSIYLCSVLPYSGANVLTFGAGSRLTVL.

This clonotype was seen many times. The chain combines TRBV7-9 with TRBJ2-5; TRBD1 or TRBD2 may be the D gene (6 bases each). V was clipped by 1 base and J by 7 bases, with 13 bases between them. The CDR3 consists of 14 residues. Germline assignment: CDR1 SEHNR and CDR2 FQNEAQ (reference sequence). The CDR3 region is CASSLVRGLGTQYF. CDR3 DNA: TGTGCCAGCAGCTTAGTCCGGGGGCTCGGGACCCAGTACTTC.

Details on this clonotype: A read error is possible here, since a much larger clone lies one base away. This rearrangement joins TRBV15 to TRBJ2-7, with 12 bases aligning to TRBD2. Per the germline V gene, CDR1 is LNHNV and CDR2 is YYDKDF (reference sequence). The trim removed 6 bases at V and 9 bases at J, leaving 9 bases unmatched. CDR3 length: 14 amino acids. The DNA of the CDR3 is TGTGCCACCAGTCTAGGGACTAGCGGGCGAGGGCAGTACTTC. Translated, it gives CATSLGTSGRGQYF.

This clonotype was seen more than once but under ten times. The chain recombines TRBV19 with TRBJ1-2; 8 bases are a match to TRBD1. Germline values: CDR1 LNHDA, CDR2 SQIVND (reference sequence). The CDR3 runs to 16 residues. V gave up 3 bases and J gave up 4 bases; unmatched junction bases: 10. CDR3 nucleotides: TGTGCCAGTAGTATCGAACCGGGACAGGCTTTCTATGGCTACACCTTC. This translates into CASSIEPGQAFYGYTF.

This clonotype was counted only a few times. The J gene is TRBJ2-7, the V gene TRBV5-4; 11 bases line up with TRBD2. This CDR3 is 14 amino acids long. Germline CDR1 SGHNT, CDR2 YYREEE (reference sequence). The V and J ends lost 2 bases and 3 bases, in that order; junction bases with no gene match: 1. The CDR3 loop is CASSLGTSGYEQYF. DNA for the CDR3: TGTGCCAGCAGCTTAGGGACTAGCGGCTACGAGCAGTACTTC.

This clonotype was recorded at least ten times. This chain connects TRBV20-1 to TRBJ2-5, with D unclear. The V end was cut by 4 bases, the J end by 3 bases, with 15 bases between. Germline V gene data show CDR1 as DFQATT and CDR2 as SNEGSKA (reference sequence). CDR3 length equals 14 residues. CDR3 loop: CSATTPPREETQYF. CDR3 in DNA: TGCAGTGCTACTACCCCCCCAAGGGAAGAGACCCAGTACTTC.

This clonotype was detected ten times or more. The CDR3 nucleotides are TGTGCCAGCAGCTCTGCGGGGGGGCCCTACGAGCAGTACTTC. This translates into CASSSAGGPYEQYF. The chain joins TRBV5-4 to TRBJ2-7, with 9 nucleotides matching TRBD2. The ends lost 3 bases at V and 2 bases at J; junction bases unmatched: 3. CDR3 size: 14 residues. Per the germline V gene, CDR1 is SGHNT and CDR2 is YYREEE (reference sequence).

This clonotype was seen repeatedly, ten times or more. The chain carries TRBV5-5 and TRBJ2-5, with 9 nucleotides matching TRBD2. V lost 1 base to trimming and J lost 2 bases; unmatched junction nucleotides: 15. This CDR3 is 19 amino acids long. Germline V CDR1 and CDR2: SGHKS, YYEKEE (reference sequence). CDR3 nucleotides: TGTGCCAGCAGCTTGTTAGGTGATCGAGCGGGGGGAAGACAAGAGACCCAGTACTTC. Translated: CASSLLGDRAGGRQETQYF. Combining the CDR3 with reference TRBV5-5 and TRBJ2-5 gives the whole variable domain DAGVTQSPTHLIKTRGQQVTLRCSPISGHKSVSWYQQVLGQGPQFIFQYYEKEERGRGNFPDRFSARQFPNYSSELNVNALLLGDSALYLCASSLLGDRAGGRQETQYFGPGTRLLVL.